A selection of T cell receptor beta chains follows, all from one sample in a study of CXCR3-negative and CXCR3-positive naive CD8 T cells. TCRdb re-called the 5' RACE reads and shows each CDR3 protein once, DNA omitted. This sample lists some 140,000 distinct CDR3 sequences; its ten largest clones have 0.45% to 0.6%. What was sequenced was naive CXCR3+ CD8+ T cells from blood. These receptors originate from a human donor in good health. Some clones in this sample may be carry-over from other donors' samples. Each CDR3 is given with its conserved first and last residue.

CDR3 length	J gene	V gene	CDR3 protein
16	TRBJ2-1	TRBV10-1	CASSDQTSGRRNEQFF
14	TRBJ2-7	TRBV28	CASRSGADIYEQYF
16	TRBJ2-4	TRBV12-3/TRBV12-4	CASSLWDQGAKNIQYF
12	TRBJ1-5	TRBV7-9	CASSLGQRTQHF
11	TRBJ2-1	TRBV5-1	CASSYTNEQFF
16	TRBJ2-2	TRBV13	CASSLRTDANTGELFF
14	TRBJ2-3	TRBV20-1	CSARLAGSTDTQYF
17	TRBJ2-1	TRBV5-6	CASSLGYRESSYNEQFF
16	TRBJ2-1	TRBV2	CANFRTSGVDYNEQFF
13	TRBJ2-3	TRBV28	CASTLAEPDTQYF
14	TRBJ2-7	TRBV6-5	CASSYYSGTGEQYF
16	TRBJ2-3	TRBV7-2	CASSLGPAPRTDTQYF
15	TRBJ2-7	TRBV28	CASSPPSGTPREQYF
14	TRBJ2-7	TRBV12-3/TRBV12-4	CAGSLTGGSYEQYF
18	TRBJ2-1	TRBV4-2	CASSQLLKGSGDYNEQFF
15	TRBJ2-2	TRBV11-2	CASSLARTITGELFF
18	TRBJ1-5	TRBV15	CATSRDRADIPLDQPQHF
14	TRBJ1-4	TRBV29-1	CSVEDSGVREKLFF
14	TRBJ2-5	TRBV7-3	CASSPGGGGETQYF
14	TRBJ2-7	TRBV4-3	CASSQDQGYYEQYF
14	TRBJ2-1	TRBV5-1	CASSLELTNNEQFF
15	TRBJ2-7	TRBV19	CASSMASGRSYEQYF
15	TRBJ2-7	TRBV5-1	CASSLGIGQVYEQYF
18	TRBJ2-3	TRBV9	CASSERNTGRESTDTQYF
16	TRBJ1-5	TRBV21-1	CASSKVPIGDNQPQHF
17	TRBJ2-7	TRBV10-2	CASSDPIRTGAIYEQYF
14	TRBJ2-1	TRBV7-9	CATEGKGPYNEQFF
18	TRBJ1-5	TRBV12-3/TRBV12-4	CANRPRGRAWGGNQPQHF
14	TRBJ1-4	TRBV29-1	CSVDLSTEAGKLFF
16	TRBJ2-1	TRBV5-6	CASSLGGGFSYNEQFF
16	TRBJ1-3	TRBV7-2	CASSLNVGASGNTIYF
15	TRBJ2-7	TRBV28	CASSLPWDLGREQYF
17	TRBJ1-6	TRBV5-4	CASSLRAPDLGNSPLHF
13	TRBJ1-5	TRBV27	CASRRGVGQPQHF
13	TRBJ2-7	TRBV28	CASSLASPGEQYF
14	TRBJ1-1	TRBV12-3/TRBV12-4	CASKDRGRNTEAFF
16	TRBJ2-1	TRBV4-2	CASSLRGTVDNNEQFF
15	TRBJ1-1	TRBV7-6	CASSLVGNGNTEAFF
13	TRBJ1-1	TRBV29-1	CSVVGQAGTEAFF
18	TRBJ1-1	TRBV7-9	CASSPETLGYLSNTEAFF
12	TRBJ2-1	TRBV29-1	CSVVYVYNEQFF
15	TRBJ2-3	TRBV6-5	CASSFNLQQTDTQYF
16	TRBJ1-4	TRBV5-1	CASSPHGEGLNEKLFF
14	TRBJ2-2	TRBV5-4	CASSLASNTGELFF
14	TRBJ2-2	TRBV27	CASSSIANTGELFF
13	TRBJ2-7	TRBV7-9	CASSLPPGYEQYF
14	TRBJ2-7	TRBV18	CASSPWDNSYEQYF
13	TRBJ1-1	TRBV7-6	CASSLATGTVAFF
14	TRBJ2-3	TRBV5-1	CASSLGGGTDTQYF
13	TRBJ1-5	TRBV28	CASSLYNNQPQHF
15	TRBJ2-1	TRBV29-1	CSVEALPISYNEQFF